This TCR beta chain is drawn from a study of T cell changes during pregnancy in multiple sclerosis. This table comes from immunoSEQ multiplex PCR, and its TCRdb copy is limited to in-frame clones, with some not included. The sample lists 40,000 to 50,000 clones; 90% to 95% were seen once. CDR1 MNHEY and CDR2 SMNVEV come from the germline V gene (reference sequence). V shed 3 bases and J 2 bases; nucleotides not matched to a gene: 12. The CDR3 totals 19 residues. The V call is TRBV27, the J call TRBJ2-1, with 11 nucleotides matching TRBD2. The starting material was CD8+ T cells from peripheral blood mononuclear cells, obtained in the third trimester of pregnancy. The clonotype originates from a female donor with multiple sclerosis, enrolled in a pregnancy study. This chain's CDR3 is CASSFQAVFSGRAYNEQFF. In nucleotides, the CDR3 is TGTGCCAGCAGTTTCCAGGCCGTCTTTAGCGGGAGGGCCTACAATGAGCAGTTCTTC.